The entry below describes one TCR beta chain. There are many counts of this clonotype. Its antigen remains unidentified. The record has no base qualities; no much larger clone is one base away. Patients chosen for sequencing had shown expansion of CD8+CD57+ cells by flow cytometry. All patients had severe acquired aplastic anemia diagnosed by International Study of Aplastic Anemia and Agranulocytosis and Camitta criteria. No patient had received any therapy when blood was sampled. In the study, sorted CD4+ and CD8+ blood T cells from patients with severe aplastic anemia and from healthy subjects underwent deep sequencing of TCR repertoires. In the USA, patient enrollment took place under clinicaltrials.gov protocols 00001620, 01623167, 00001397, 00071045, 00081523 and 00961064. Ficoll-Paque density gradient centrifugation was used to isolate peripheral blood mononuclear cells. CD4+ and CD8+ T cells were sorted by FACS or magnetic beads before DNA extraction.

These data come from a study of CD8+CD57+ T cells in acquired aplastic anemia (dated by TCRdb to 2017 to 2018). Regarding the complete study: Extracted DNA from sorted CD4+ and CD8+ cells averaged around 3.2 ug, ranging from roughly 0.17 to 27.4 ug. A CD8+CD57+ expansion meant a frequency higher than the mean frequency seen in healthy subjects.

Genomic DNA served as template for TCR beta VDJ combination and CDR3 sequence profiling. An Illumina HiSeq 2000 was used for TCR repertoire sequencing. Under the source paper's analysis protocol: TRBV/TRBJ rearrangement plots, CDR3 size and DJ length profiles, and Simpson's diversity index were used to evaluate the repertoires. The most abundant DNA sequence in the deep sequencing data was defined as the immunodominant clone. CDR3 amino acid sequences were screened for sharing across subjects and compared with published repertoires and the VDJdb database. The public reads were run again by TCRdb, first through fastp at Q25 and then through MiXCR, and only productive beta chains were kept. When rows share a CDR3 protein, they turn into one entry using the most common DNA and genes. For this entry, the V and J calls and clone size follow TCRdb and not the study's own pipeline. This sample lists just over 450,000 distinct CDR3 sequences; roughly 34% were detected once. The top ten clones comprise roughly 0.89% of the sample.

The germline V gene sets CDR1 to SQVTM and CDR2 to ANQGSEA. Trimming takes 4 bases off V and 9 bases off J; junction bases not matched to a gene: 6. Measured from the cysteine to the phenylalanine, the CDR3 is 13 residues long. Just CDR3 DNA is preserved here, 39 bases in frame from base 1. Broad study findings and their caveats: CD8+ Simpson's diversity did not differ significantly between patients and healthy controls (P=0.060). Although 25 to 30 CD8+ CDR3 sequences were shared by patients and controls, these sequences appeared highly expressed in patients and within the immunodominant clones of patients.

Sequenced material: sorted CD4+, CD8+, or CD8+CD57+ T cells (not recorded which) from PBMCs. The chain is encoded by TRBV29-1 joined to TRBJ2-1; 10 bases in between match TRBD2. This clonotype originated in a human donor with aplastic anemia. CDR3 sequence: CSVGYLAGVEQFF. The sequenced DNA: TGCAGCGTTGGGTACCTAGCGGGAGTTGAGCAGTTCTTC.